This T cell receptor beta chain was found in a study of T cell changes during pregnancy in multiple sclerosis. TCRdb's copy holds only in-frame clones and misses some; the assay was immunoSEQ multiplex PCR. In the table there are 45,000 to 60,000 clones, approximately 90% of which are singletons. The sequence came from a female donor with multiple sclerosis, enrolled in a pregnancy study. The source material was CD8+ T cells from peripheral blood mononuclear cells, sampled in the second trimester of pregnancy.

The CDR3 DNA reads as TGTGCCAGCAGCTGGGGACAGGGAGGTTTCATGAACACTGAAGCTTTCTTT. This sequence encodes CASSWGQGGFMNTEAFF. This chain uses TRBV7-9 with TRBJ1-1; 9 nucleotides match TRBD1. The V and J ends lost 4 bases and 0 bases, in that order; junction bases with no gene match: 9. Germline loops: CDR1 SEHNR, CDR2 FQNEAQ (reference sequence). The length of the CDR3 is 17 residues.